The 5 T cell receptor beta chains below come from one sample, sequenced in a study of T cells after yellow fever vaccination. TCRdb independently ran MiXCR on the 5' RACE reads; one entry per CDR3 protein. This table has around 350,000 distinct CDR3 sequences, 6.2% appearing once. Sample: PBMCs, taken 5 days after the yellow fever booster vaccination. All receptors derive from a man aged 25-45 years who received the YFV17D yellow fever vaccine.

The chain is built from TRBV7-8 and TRBJ2-3; a possible D gene is TRBD1 (5 bases). CDR3 length: 13 amino acids. The germline CDR1 and CDR2 sequences are SGHVS and FQNEAQ. Trimming took 1 base from V and 5 from J, leaving 7 bases between them. The DNA of the CDR3 is TGTGCCAGCAGCTTAGGACAGATAGATACGCAGTATTTT. Encoded protein: CASSLGQIDTQYF.

This clonotype occurred a few times. The V call is TRBV18, the J call TRBJ2-3; D uncertain. V was shortened by 3 bases and J by 3 bases, with 16 bases between the two germline ends. Germline values: CDR1 KGHSH, CDR2 LQKENI. This CDR3 comprises 16 residues. The CDR3 DNA sequence: TGTGCCAGCTCACCGAAGGGATCGGATGGGACAGATACGCAGTATTTT. Encoded protein: CASSPKGSDGTDTQYF.

This chain joins TRBV4-3 and TRBJ2-7; no clear D gene. Germline V lookup: CDR1 LGHNA, CDR2 YSLEER. The CDR3 extends over 15 amino acids. Trimming took 1 base from V and 4 from J, leaving 14 bases between them. The DNA for the CDR3 is TGCGCCAGCAGCCAAGCCCCTGGCCAGTTTTACGAGCAGTACTTC. Amino acids: CASSQAPGQFYEQYF.

There are many counts of this clonotype. This rearrangement joins TRBV9 to TRBJ2-2; D not resolved. The CDR3 has 14 residues. The germline gives CDR1 SGDLS, CDR2 YYNGEE. The V gene lost 0 bases and the J gene lost 2 bases, with 5 bases spanning the gap. In nucleotides, the CDR3 is TGTGCCAGCAGCGTAGCTGTAAACACCGGGGAGCTGTTTTTT. It translates to CASSVAVNTGELFF.

The V call is TRBV28, the J call TRBJ2-1, with 14 nucleotides matching TRBD2. Germline V gene sequence: CDR1 MDHEN, CDR2 SYDVKM. The CDR3 is 15 residues long. The junction had 9 bases not matched to a gene; V was cut back by 8 bases and J by 9 bases. The CDR3 DNA is TGTGCCAGCCCACCGACTAGCGGGAGGGCGGCTGAGCAGTTCTTC. Its protein is CASPPTSGRAAEQFF.